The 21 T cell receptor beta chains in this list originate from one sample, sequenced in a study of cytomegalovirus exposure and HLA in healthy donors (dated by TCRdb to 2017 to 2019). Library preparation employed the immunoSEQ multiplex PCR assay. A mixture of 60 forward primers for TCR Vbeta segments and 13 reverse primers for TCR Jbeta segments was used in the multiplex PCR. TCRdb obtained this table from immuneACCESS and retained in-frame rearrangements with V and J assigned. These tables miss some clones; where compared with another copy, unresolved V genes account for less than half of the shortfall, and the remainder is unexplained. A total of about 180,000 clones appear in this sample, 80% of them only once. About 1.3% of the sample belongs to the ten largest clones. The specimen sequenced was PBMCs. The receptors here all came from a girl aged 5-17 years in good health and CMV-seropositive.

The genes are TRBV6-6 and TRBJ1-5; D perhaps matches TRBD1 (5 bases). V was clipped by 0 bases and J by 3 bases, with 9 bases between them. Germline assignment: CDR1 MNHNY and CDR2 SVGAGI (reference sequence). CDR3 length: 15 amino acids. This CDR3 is CASSYSARDNQPQHF. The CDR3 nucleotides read TGTGCCAGCAGTTACTCGGCCAGGGACAATCAGCCCCAGCATTTT.

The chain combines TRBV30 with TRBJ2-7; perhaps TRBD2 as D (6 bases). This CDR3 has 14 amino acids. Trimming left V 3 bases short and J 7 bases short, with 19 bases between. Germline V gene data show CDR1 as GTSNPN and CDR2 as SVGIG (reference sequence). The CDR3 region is CAWSRGLALGEQYF. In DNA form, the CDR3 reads TGTGCCTGGAGCCGAGGGCTAGCGTTGGGGGAGCAGTACTTC.

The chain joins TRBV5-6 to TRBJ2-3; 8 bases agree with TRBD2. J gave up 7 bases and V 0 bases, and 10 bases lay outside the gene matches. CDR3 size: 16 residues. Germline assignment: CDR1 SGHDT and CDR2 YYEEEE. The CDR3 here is CASSLERSGLGNTQYF. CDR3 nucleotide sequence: TGTGCCAGCAGCTTGGAGCGGTCGGGACTAGGAAATACGCAGTATTTT.

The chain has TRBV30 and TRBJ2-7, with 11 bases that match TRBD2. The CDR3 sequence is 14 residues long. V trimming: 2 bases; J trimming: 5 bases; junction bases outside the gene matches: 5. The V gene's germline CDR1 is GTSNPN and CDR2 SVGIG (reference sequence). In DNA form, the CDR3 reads TGTGCCTGGAGTCCCACTAGCGGGAGACACGAGCAGTACTTC. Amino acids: CAWSPTSGRHEQYF.

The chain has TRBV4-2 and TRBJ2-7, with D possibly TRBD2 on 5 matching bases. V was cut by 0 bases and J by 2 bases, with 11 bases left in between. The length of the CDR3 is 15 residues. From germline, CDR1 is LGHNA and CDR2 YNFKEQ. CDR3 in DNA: TGTGCCAGCAGCCAAGATTGGGGAGAAACCTACGAGCAGTACTTC. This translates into CASSQDWGETYEQYF.

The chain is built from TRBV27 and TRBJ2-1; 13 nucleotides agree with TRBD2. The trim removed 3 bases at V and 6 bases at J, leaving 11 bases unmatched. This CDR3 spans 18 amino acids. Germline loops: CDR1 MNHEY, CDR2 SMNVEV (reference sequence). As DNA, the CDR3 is TGTGCCAGCAGTTTCCTGCGGACTAGCGGGAGTGTCGGCAATGAGCAGTTCTTC. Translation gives CASSFLRTSGSVGNEQFF.

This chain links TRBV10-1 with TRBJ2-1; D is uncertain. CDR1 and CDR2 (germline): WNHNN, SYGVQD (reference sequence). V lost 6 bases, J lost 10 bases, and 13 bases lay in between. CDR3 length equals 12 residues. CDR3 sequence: CASRDSYREQFF. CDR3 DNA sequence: TGCGCCAGCAGAGACTCCTATAGGGAGCAGTTCTTC.

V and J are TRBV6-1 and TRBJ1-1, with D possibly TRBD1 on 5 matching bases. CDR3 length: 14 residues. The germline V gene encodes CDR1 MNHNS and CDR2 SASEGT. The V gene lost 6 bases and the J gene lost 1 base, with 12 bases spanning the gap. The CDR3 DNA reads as TGTGCCAGCAGGGGTGGCAGGGCGAACACTGAAGCTTTCTTT. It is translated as CASRGGRANTEAFF.

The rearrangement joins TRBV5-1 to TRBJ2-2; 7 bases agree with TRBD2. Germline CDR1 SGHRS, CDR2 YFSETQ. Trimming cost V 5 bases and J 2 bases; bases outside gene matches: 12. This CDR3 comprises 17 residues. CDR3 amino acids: CASSTGPSGANTGELFF. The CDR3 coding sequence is TGCGCCAGCAGTACGGGGCCTAGCGGAGCCAACACCGGGGAGCTGTTTTTT.

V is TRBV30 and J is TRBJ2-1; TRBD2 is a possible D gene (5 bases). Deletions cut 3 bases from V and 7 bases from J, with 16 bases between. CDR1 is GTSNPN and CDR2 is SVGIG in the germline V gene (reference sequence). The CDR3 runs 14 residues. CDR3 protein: CAWSLAPSNNEQFF. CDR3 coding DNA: TGTGCCTGGAGCCTAGCACCGTCGAATAATGAGCAGTTCTTC.

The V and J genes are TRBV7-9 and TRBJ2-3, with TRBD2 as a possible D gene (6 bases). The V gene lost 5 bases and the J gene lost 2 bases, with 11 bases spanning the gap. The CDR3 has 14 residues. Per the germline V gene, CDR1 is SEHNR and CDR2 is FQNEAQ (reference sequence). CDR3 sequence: CASSRRDSTDTQYF. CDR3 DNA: TGTGCCAGCAGCCGTAGGGACTCCACAGATACGCAGTATTTT.

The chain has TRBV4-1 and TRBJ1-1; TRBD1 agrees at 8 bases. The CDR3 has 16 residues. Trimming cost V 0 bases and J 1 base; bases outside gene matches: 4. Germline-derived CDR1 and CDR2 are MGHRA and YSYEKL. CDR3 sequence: CASSQDGRGQNTEAFF. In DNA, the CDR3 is TGCGCCAGCAGCCAAGATGGCAGGGGGCAGAACACTGAAGCTTTCTTT.

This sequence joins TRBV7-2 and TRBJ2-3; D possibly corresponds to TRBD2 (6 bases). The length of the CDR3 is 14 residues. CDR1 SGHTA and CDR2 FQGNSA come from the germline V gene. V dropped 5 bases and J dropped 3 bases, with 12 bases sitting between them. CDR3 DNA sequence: TGTGCCAGCAGCCTTAGCGGTAGGACAGATACGCAGTATTTT. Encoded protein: CASSLSGRTDTQYF.

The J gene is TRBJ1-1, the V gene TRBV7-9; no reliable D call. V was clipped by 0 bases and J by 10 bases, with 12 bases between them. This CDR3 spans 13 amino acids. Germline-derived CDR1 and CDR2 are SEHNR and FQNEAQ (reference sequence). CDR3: CASSLATGEGAFF. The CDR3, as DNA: TGTGCCAGCAGCTTAGCGACGGGCGAGGGAGCTTTCTTT. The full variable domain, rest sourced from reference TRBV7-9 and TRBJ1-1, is DTGVSQNPRHKITKRGQNVTFRCDPISEHNRLYWYRQTLGQGPEFLTYFQNEAQLEKSRLLSDRFSAERPKGSFSTLEIQRTEQGDSAMYLCASSLATGEGAFFGQGTRLTVV.

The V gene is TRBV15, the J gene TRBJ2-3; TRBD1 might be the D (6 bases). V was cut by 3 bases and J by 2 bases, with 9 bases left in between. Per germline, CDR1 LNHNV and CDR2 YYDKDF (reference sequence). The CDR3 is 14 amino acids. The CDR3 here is CATSRGAATDTQYF. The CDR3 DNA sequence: TGTGCCACCAGCAGGGGGGCTGCCACAGATACGCAGTATTTT.

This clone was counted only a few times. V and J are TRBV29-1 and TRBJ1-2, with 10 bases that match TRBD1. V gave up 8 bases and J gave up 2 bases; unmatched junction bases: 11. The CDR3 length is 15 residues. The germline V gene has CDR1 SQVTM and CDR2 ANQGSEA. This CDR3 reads CSIPRDRGGNYGYTF. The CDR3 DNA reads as TGCAGCATCCCGAGGGACAGGGGCGGGAACTATGGCTACACCTTC.

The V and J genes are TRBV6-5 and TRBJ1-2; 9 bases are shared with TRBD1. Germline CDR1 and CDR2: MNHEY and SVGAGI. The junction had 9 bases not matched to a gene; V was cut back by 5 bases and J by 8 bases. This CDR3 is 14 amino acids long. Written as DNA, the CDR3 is TGTGCCAGCAGTACCGGGACAGGGTCGAGCGGCTACACCTTC. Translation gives CASSTGTGSSGYTF.

The CDR3 region is CASSLALSLSNEKLFF. The DNA for the CDR3 is TGCGCCAGCAGCTTGGCCCTGTCATTGAGTAATGAAAAACTGTTTTTT. This chain links TRBV5-1 with TRBJ1-4; unclear D gene. With 0 bases removed from V and 4 bases from J, the gap between germline ends came to 13 bases. CDR1 is SGHRS, CDR2 YFSETQ, per germline. The CDR3 totals 16 residues.

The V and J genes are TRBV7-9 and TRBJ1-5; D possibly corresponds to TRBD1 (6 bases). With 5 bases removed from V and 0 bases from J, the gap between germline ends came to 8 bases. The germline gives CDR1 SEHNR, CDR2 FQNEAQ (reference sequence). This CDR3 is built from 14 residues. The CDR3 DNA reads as TGTGCCAGCAGCGAGGACAGTAGCAATCAGCCCCAGCATTTT. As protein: CASSEDSSNQPQHF.

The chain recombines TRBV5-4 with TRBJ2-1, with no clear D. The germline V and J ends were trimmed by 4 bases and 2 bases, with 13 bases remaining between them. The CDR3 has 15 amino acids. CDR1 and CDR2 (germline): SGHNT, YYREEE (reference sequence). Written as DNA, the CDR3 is TGTGCCAGCAGCAATGACTCTTTCCCCTACAATGAGCAGTTCTTC. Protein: CASSNDSFPYNEQFF.

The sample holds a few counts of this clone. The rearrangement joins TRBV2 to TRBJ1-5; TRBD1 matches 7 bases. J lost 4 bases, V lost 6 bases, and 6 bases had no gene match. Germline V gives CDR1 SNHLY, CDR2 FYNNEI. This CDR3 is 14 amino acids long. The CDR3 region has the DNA TGTGCCAGCAGCCAGACAGGGTTTAATCAGCCCCAGCATTTT. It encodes CASSQTGFNQPQHF.